One sample yielded the 14 T cell receptor beta chains listed below, sequenced in a study of blood T cell repertoires in COVID-19. Profiling relied on immunoSEQ multiplex PCR, and the TCRdb table lists in-frame clones only, not all of them. The sample lists fewer than 40,000 clones; approximately 85% were seen once. The source material was peripheral blood. These receptors were collected from a man in his 70s with acute or convalescent COVID-19.

The genes are TRBV6-6 and TRBJ2-7; TRBD2 matches at 10 bases. Looked up from germline, CDR1 is MNHNY and CDR2 is SVGAGI (reference sequence). V shed 6 bases, J shed 2 bases, and the junction held 7 bases outside the gene matches. CDR3 length: 15 residues. DNA for the CDR3: TGTGCCAGCAGCGATAGCGGGAGGCCCCCCTACGAGCAGTACTTC. As protein: CASSDSGRPPYEQYF.

The V call is TRBV11-1, the J call TRBJ2-7; the match to TRBD2 covers 7 bases. Germline loops: CDR1 SGHAT, CDR2 FQDESV (reference sequence). The CDR3 extends over 13 amino acids. Trimming removed 1 base from V and 5 bases from J; junction bases left unmatched: 2. For the CDR3, the DNA is TGTGCCAGCAGCTTAGGGGAGGGTCACGAGCAGTACTTC. This codes for CASSLGEGHEQYF.

The chain's CDR3 is CASSPYSGSYNEQFF. The CDR3 DNA sequence: TGTGCCAGCAGCCCATACTCAGGCTCCTACAATGAGCAGTTCTTC. This rearrangement joins TRBV14 to TRBJ2-1; no reliable D call. The V gene's germline CDR1 is SGHDN and CDR2 FVKESK. There are 15 residues in the CDR3. V lost 4 bases and J lost 0, with 10 bases in between.

V usage is TRBV3-1 (or the pseudogene TRBV3-2) and J usage is TRBJ1-1; 8 positions match TRBD1. There are 16 residues in the CDR3. Germline V gives CDR1 LGHDT, CDR2 YNNKEL (reference sequence). The V gene end was trimmed by 4 bases and the J gene end by 0 bases; junction bases not matched to a gene: 7. CDR3 protein: CASSPWTGRVNTEAFF. In DNA, the CDR3 is TGTGCCAGCAGCCCATGGACAGGGAGGGTGAACACTGAAGCTTTCTTT.

This clone was counted only a few times. The CDR3 loop is CASSQDSGQGYEQYF. In DNA form, the CDR3 reads TGCGCCAGCAGCCAAGATTCGGGACAGGGCTACGAGCAGTACTTC. The V gene is TRBV4-3, the J gene TRBJ2-7; 9 nucleotides match TRBD1. This CDR3 has 15 amino acids. The germline gives CDR1 LGHNA, CDR2 YSLEER. The junction had 3 bases not matched to a gene; V was cut back by 0 bases and J by 3 bases.

The rearrangement joins TRBV7-6 to TRBJ2-1; D perhaps matches TRBD2 (5 bases). CDR1 and CDR2 from the germline V gene are SGHVS and FNYEAQ. The length of the CDR3 is 15 residues. The V end was cut by 1 base, the J end by 5 bases, with 12 bases between. Here the CDR3 reads CASSLVASIDNEQFF. In nucleotides, the CDR3 is TGTGCCAGCAGCTTAGTTGCTAGCATAGACAATGAGCAGTTCTTC.

J is TRBJ1-4 and V is TRBV27, with a weak D call TRBD1 (5 bases). CDR1 is MNHEY, CDR2 SMNVEV, per germline (reference sequence). The CDR3 covers 17 residues. V lost 6 bases and J 3 bases, leaving 20 bases between the germline ends. CDR3 in amino acids: CASRARGLGGANEKLFF. The CDR3 DNA reads TGTGCCAGCAGGGCAAGGGGACTCGGGGGGGCTAATGAAAAACTGTTTTTT.

This sequence joins TRBV5-8 and TRBJ2-1, with D perhaps TRBD2 (6 bases). There are 15 residues in the CDR3. V dropped 0 bases and J dropped 1 base, with 8 bases sitting between them. From germline, CDR1 is SGHTS and CDR2 YDEGEE. DNA for the CDR3: TGTGCCAGCAGCTTGGCGGGGGTGTCCTACAATGAGCAGTTCTTC. Its protein product is CASSLAGVSYNEQFF.

The rearrangement uses TRBV14 and TRBJ1-1, with 7 bases matching TRBD1. V dropped 4 bases and J dropped 6; count of bases not matched to a gene: 8. The CDR3 runs 14 residues. In germline, CDR1 is SGHDN, CDR2 FVKESK. CDR3 in DNA: TGTGCCAGCAGCCGAAACAGGGGTTCCTCTGAAGCTTTCTTT. Translating it yields CASSRNRGSSEAFF. Full variable domain (remainder filled in from reference TRBV14 and TRBJ1-1): EAGVTQFPSHSVIEKGQTVTLRCDPISGHDNLYWYRRVMGKEIKFLLHFVKESKQDESGMPNNRFLAERTGGTYSTLKVQPAELEDSGVYFCASSRNRGSSEAFFGQGTRLTVV.

The chain uses TRBV3-1 (or the pseudogene TRBV3-2) and TRBJ1-2, with 10 bases that match TRBD1. Per the germline V gene, CDR1 is LGHDT and CDR2 is YNNKEL (reference sequence). The CDR3 is made up of 17 amino acids. V was clipped by 0 bases and J by 7 bases; unmatched bases: 11. DNA of the CDR3: TGTGCCAGCAGCCAAGATTACGGGACAGGGGATCTCTCTGGCTACACCTTC. This translates into CASSQDYGTGDLSGYTF.

J is TRBJ1-5 and V is TRBV3-1 (or the pseudogene TRBV3-2); D gene uncertain. Germline CDR1 reads LGHDT; CDR2 reads YNNKEL (reference sequence). The length of the CDR3 is 14 residues. Trimming took off 4 bases at V and 4 bases at J, with 11 bases between the two ends. The CDR3 loop is CASSLDPGNQPQHF. The CDR3 coding sequence is TGTGCCAGCAGCCTTGACCCCGGGAATCAGCCCCAGCATTTT.

This clone was recorded once. The genes are TRBV5-1 and TRBJ2-2; 12 bases match TRBD2. Germline CDR1 reads SGHRS; CDR2 reads YFSETQ. Losses at the gene ends were 0 bases for V and 0 bases for J; bases not matched to a gene: 12. This CDR3 contains 21 residues. CDR3 sequence reads: CASSLELGLAGWGANTGELFF. The CDR3, as DNA: TGCGCCAGCAGCTTGGAACTCGGACTAGCGGGATGGGGCGCGAACACCGGGGAGCTGTTTTTT.

The rearrangement links TRBV11-2 to TRBJ1-1; D perhaps matches TRBD1 (6 bases). CDR3 length: 12 amino acids. Trimming stripped 5 bases from V and 8 bases from J, with 12 bases between. The germline gives CDR1 SGHAT, CDR2 FQNNGV. The CDR3, as DNA: TGTGCCAGCAGCATCCGGACAGCAGAAGCTTTCTTT. It yields the protein CASSIRTAEAFF.

J is TRBJ2-1 and V is TRBV25-1, with a possible D match to TRBD2 (6 bases). In germline, CDR1 is MGHDK, CDR2 SYGVNS. This CDR3 spans 13 amino acids. V lost 4 bases to trimming and J lost 12 bases, with 16 bases between them. As DNA, the CDR3 is TGTGCCAGCAGTGGGGGGGAGATCCGAACGCAGTTCTTC. Its translation: CASSGGEIRTQFF.